This T cell receptor (beta chain) is drawn from a study of CXCR4 blockade with PD-1 therapy in pancreatic cancer. Notes on the study in general: Intratumoral clonality (mean 0.14) exceeded healthy blood (around 0.048) but did not track survival. Clone frequency correlated with its number of distinct nucleotide rearrangements.

Comments on this clone: The antigen is unknown.

The archived tumor blocks came from patients without neoadjuvant therapy before resection. Method: immunoSEQ multiplex PCR; TCRdb's copy keeps in-frame clones and lacks some. The sample records under 5,500 clones, 55% being singletons. The germline V gene encodes CDR1 SNHLY and CDR2 FYNNEI. V was clipped by 1 base and J by 4 bases; unmatched bases: 3. The CDR3 has 14 amino acids. This TCR was recovered from a human donor with pancreatic ductal adenocarcinoma. This sequence joins TRBV2 and TRBJ1-2; 7 bases line up with TRBD1. Sequencing was performed on tumor tissue. The CDR3 reads CASSEDTGAYGYTF. The CDR3 DNA is TGTGCCAGCAGTGAAGATACAGGGGCCTATGGCTACACCTTC.